A selection of T cell receptor beta chains follows, all from one sample in a study of beta chain features in type 1 diabetes. Produced via immunoSEQ multiplex PCR; TCRdb's table is partial and in-frame only. The table has 120,000 to 150,000 clones, around 7% seen once. The source material was central memory CD4+ T cells from blood. All receptors derive from a woman between 25 and 40 years old in good health. The CDR3 runs from the conserved cysteine through the conserved F or W. Fields, in order: D gene, clone size, J gene, V gene, CDR3 protein, CDR3 DNA. D genes are given only for firm matches. Rows give clone size only sometimes, using once, few, many, or a class for an expanded clone.

TRBD1 few TRBJ1-2 TRBV2 CASSPTGDYGYTF TGTGCCAGCAGTCCGACAGGGGACTATGGCTACACCTTC
TRBD1 few TRBJ1-1 TRBV6-5 CASSRQGGTEAFF TGTGCCAGCAGTCGACAGGGAGGCACTGAAGCTTTCTTT
- few TRBJ2-4 TRBV29-1 CSVELGGGHFKNIQYF TGCAGCGTTGAGTTGGGGGGGGGACACTTTAAAAACATTCAGTACTTC
TRBD2 few TRBJ2-2 TRBV5-1 CASSLTSGSTGELFF TGCGCCAGCAGCTTGACTAGCGGGAGCACCGGGGAGCTGTTTTTT
TRBD2 - TRBJ2-1 TRBV30 CAWSVRSGGEVFF TGTGCCTGGAGTGTAAGGTCGGGAGGAGAGGTGTTCTTC
TRBD2 few TRBJ2-1 TRBV5-1 CASSELAGGPGEQFF TGCGCCAGCAGCGAACTAGCGGGAGGGCCCGGTGAGCAGTTCTTC
TRBD2 few TRBJ2-3 TRBV11-2 CASSLGAGGTDTQYF TGTGCCAGCAGCTTAGGGGCGGGAGGTACAGATACGCAGTATTTT
- few TRBJ2-7 TRBV7-2 CASSPQTSVGYEQYF TGTGCCAGCAGCCCACAGACTAGTGTCGGCTACGAGCAGTACTTC
TRBD2 many TRBJ2-7 TRBV9 CASSLSGTSGNEQYF TGTGCCAGCAGCCTATCAGGGACTAGCGGGAACGAGCAGTACTTC
TRBD2 few TRBJ2-3 TRBV19 CASSTSGILDTQYF TGTGCCAGTAGTACTAGCGGGATACTAGATACGCAGTATTTT
TRBD2 - TRBJ2-1 TRBV30 CAWRAPSGSHNEQFF TGTGCCTGGAGGGCCCCCAGCGGGAGCCACAATGAGCAGTTCTTC
- many TRBJ1-1 TRBV30 CAWRAKQGLGEAFF TGTGCCTGGAGGGCAAAACAGGGTCTGGGTGAAGCTTTCTTT
TRBD2 few TRBJ2-7 TRBV15 CATSREALAGVSEQYF TGTGCCACCAGCAGAGAGGCACTAGCGGGAGTATCCGAGCAGTACTTC
TRBD2 few TRBJ2-5 TRBV5-4 CASSLRLAGGRETQYF TGTGCCAGCAGCCTACGACTAGCGGGAGGACGGGAGACCCAGTACTTC
TRBD1 many TRBJ2-5 TRBV9 CASSVGDRAGETQYF TGTGCCAGCAGCGTAGGGGACAGGGCCGGGGAGACCCAGTACTTC
TRBD2 few TRBJ2-7 TRBV18 CASSGTSGPGYEQYF TGTGCCAGCTCCGGGACTAGCGGGCCGGGCTACGAGCAGTACTTC
TRBD2 few TRBJ2-7 TRBV4-3 CASSQDAGTSGSKNEQYF TGCGCCAGCAGCCAAGATGCGGGGACTAGCGGGAGTAAGAACGAGCAGTACTTC
- many TRBJ2-1 TRBV9 CASSKTDRQFF TGTGCCAGCAGCAAGACAGACCGGCAGTTCTTC
TRBD2 few TRBJ2-7 TRBV6-5 CASSSRGSGVSEQYF TGTGCCAGCAGTTCCCGCGGGAGTGGGGTTAGCGAGCAGTACTTC
TRBD1 few TRBJ2-4 TRBV7-9 CASSRDRAKNIQYF TGTGCCAGCAGCAGGGACAGAGCCAAAAACATTCAGTACTTC
TRBD2 many TRBJ2-1 TRBV11-1 CASSLVSGINNEQFF TGTGCCAGCAGCTTAGTTAGCGGGATTAACAATGAGCAGTTCTTC
TRBD2 - TRBJ2-1 TRBV25-1 CASSAAGTRANNEQFF TGTGCCAGCAGTGCCGCCGGGACTAGGGCAAACAATGAGCAGTTCTTC
TRBD1 - TRBJ1-2 TRBV7-9 CASSHRGTANYGYTF TGTGCCAGCAGCCATAGAGGGACAGCTAACTATGGCTACACCTTC
TRBD1 few TRBJ1-1 TRBV19 CASSDRGNTEAFF TGTGCCAGCTCAGACAGGGGGAACACTGAAGCTTTCTTT
- few TRBJ2-1 TRBV2 CASTLVRGGTYNEQFF TGTGCCAGCACCTTGGTACGGGGAGGAACCTACAATGAGCAGTTCTTC
- - TRBJ1-2 TRBV5-6 CASSLNRRANYGYTF TGTGCCAGCAGCTTAAACCGCAGGGCTAACTATGGCTACACCTTC
- - TRBJ1-1 TRBV7-9 CASSIQENTEAFF TGTGCCAGCAGCATACAGGAGAACACTGAAGCTTTCTTT
TRBD1 - TRBJ2-7 TRBV23-1 CASSHLMLGQGRCEQYF TGCGCCAGCAGTCATCTCATGCTGGGACAGGGGCGGTGCGAGCAGTACTTC
- few TRBJ2-3 TRBV7-2 CASSLEYLSTDTQYF TGTGCCAGCAGCTTAGAGTACCTAAGCACAGATACGCAGTATTTT
TRBD2 many TRBJ2-3 TRBV5-4 CASSRRVAGFGDTQYF TGTGCCAGCAGCCGACGGGTAGCGGGGTTCGGAGATACGCAGTATTTT
TRBD1 few TRBJ2-6 TRBV5-5 CAGGQGSISGANVLTF TGTGCGGGGGGACAGGGTTCCATCTCTGGGGCCAACGTCCTGACTTTC
- few TRBJ2-7 TRBV5-1 CASSLGPTDEQYF TGCGCCAGCAGCTTGGGACCCACAGACGAGCAGTACTTC
- few TRBJ2-7 TRBV28 CASSLTQGYEQYF TGTGCCAGCAGTTTGACACAGGGCTACGAGCAGTACTTC
TRBD2 - TRBJ2-2 TRBV7-9 CASSALAGDAGELFF TGTGCCAGCAGCGCACTAGCGGGAGACGCCGGGGAGCTGTTTTTT
- - TRBJ2-3 TRBV7-3 CASSRGEVADTQYF TGTGCCAGCAGCCGCGGAGAGGTCGCAGATACGCAGTATTTT
TRBD2 - TRBJ2-7 TRBV4-2 CASSLASGSNQQYF TGTGCCAGCAGCTTGGCGAGCGGGAGTAACCAGCAGTACTTC
TRBD2 few TRBJ2-7 TRBV11-2 CASSLIAGQYEQYF TGTGCCAGCAGCCTCATAGCGGGACAATACGAGCAGTACTTC
TRBD1 - TRBJ1-2 TRBV11-2 CASSPTGQGARSYGYTF TGTGCCAGCAGCCCAACAGGACAGGGCGCGAGGAGCTATGGCTACACCTTC
TRBD2 - TRBJ2-7 TRBV7-9 CASRTSGRDTYEQYF TGTGCCAGCAGAACTAGCGGGAGGGATACCTACGAGCAGTACTTC
- few TRBJ1-3 TRBV29-1 CSVAAGAHFTSGNTIYF TGCAGCGTTGCGGCAGGGGCCCACTTTACTTCTGGAAACACCATATATTTT
- few TRBJ1-2 TRBV7-2 CASSWPGTYGYTF TGTGCCAGCAGCTGGCCGGGAACTTATGGCTACACCTTC
- few TRBJ2-7 TRBV5-4 CASRTGGVYEQYF TGTGCCAGCAGAACAGGAGGGGTCTACGAGCAGTACTTC
TRBD2 - TRBJ2-1 TRBV6-5 CASMTSGREQFF TGTGCCAGTATGACTAGCGGTAGGGAGCAGTTCTTC
TRBD2 - TRBJ2-3 TRBV9 CASRATSGRSDTQYF TGTGCCAGCAGGGCGACTAGCGGGAGGTCTGATACGCAGTATTTT
- few TRBJ1-3 TRBV2 CASTYRAAGNTIYF TGTGCCAGCACTTACAGGGCGGCTGGAAACACCATATATTTT
TRBD2 - TRBJ2-1 TRBV6-5 CASVGAGGTYNEQFF TGTGCCAGCGTTGGGGCGGGAGGCACCTACAATGAGCAGTTCTTC
- few TRBJ2-1 TRBV29-1 CSGGRRGKSSDEQFF TGCAGCGGGGGGCGACGGGGAAAGTCATCAGATGAGCAGTTCTTC
TRBD2 many TRBJ2-1 TRBV10-3 CAIWTGAGVDEQFF TGTGCCATCTGGACTGGGGCGGGAGTCGATGAGCAGTTCTTC
TRBD2 few TRBJ2-7 TRBV14 CASSQGLAVAYEQYF TGTGCCAGCAGCCAAGGGCTAGCGGTCGCCTACGAGCAGTACTTC
- many TRBJ2-5 TRBV29-1 CSVESAARETQYF TGCAGCGTTGAATCAGCGGCGCGAGAGACCCAGTACTTC
- - TRBJ2-3 TRBV11-2 CASSLVASVGSSTDTQYF TGTGCCAGCAGCTTGGTGGCTAGCGTGGGTTCTAGCACAGATACGCAGTATTTT